Listed below are T cell receptor beta chains from one sample, sequenced in a study of T cell repertoires in cytomegalovirus infection. From the reads, TCRdb called clonotypes with MiXCR, one entry per CDR3 protein. The sample lists 300,000 or so distinct CDR3 sequences; 8% to 10% were seen once. Sequencing was carried out using PBMCs. All receptors come from a human donor in good health (CMV status not recorded). Some clones in this sample may be carry-over from other donors' samples. CDR3s include the opening cysteine and the closing phenylalanine or tryptophan. The D gene is left open where the match is weak. Clone sizes are given selectively: once, few, many, or a class where the clone is expanded.

d_gene	abundance	v_gene	j_gene	CDR3nt	CDR3aa
NA	many	TRBV2	TRBJ2-7	TGTGCCAGCGTGGAGGGGACAGAATACTACGAGCAGTACTTC	CASVEGTEYYEQYF
NA	many	TRBV7-6	TRBJ1-2	TGTGCCAGCAGCCCAATCCAGGGAGGGGAGTATGGCTACACCTTC	CASSPIQGGEYGYTF
NA	many	TRBV11-3	TRBJ2-2	TGTGCCAGCAGCCGACCTGGCGGGGAGCTGTTTTTT	CASSRPGGELFF
NA	NA	TRBV7-9	TRBJ1-1	TGTGCCAGCAGAGGTGTAACGGGGATGAACACTGAAGCTTTCTTT	CASRGVTGMNTEAFF
NA	many	TRBV7-2	TRBJ1-2	TGTGCCAGCAGCTTAGATCTCGGTGGCTACACCTTC	CASSLDLGGYTF
TRBD1	many	TRBV20-1	TRBJ2-5	TGCAGTGCTAGTGACAGGACAGGTCTGAAGACCCAGTACTTC	CSASDRTGLKTQYF
TRBD2	few	TRBV7-7	TRBJ2-5	TGTGCTTTGGCCGAACTAGCGGGGGGGAAAGAGACCCAGTACTTC	CALAELAGGKETQYF
TRBD2	NA	TRBV10-3	TRBJ2-7	TGTGCCATCAGTGGGGCTAGCGGGGGGGTCTCCTACGAGCAGTACTTC	CAISGASGGVSYEQYF
TRBD1	many	TRBV20-1	TRBJ2-1	TGCAGTGCTACCGGGGACAGGGGATACAATGAGCAGTTCTTC	CSATGDRGYNEQFF
TRBD1	many	TRBV4-3	TRBJ1-2	TGCGCCAGCAGCTCCTCCTTCGGGACAGCTTCCTATGGCTACACCTTC	CASSSSFGTASYGYTF
NA	many	TRBV27	TRBJ1-3	TGTGCCAGCAGTTTTGCAGCGAGCTCTGGAAACACCATATATTTT	CASSFAASSGNTIYF
TRBD1	many	TRBV7-9	TRBJ1-1	TGTGCCAGCAGCTTTCCCGGGACAGGGGACGAAGCTTTCTTT	CASSFPGTGDEAFF
NA	few	TRBV3-1	TRBJ1-6	TGTGCCAGCAGACAAGATTTGGGGTTGATCTCACCCCTCCACTTT	CASRQDLGLISPLHF
NA	NA	TRBV5-1	TRBJ2-1	TGCGCCAGCAGCTTGGAGTTGCGTACCACTTACAATGAGCAGTTCTTC	CASSLELRTTYNEQFF
NA	NA	TRBV29-1	TRBJ2-1	TGCAGCGTTGTTCAGAGCTCCTACAATGAGCAGTTCTTC	CSVVQSSYNEQFF
TRBD1	many	TRBV7-2	TRBJ2-7	TGTGCCAGCAGCTCGGACAGGGGGCCCTACGAGCAGTACTTC	CASSSDRGPYEQYF
TRBD1	many	TRBV7-2	TRBJ1-1	TGTGCCAGCAGCAGTCAGGGGGGCAGGTACACTGAAGCTTTCTTT	CASSSQGGRYTEAFF
TRBD1	many	TRBV7-9	TRBJ2-1	TGTGCCAGCAGCCCGGTTGAGGACAGGGAAGGGAATGAGCAGTTCTTC	CASSPVEDREGNEQFF
NA	few	TRBV23-1	TRBJ1-1	TGCGCCAGCAGTCAATCGCCAAGGACCAAGAACACTGAAGCTTTCTTT	CASSQSPRTKNTEAFF
NA	few	TRBV29-1	TRBJ2-7	TGCAGCGTTGTTGTGGACAGCCCAGGGACAAGGATCGACTTC	CSVVVDSPGTRIDF
NA	many	TRBV6-5	TRBJ1-1	TGTGCCAGCAGTAAACAAGAGAACACTGAAGCTTTCTTT	CASSKQENTEAFF
TRBD2	many	TRBV20-1	TRBJ2-3	TGCAGTGTTCCTAGCGGGGGGAGCACAGATACGCAGTATTTT	CSVPSGGSTDTQYF
TRBD1	many	TRBV20-1	TRBJ2-1	TGCAGTGCACCCGGGACAGGGTCGTGGGAGCAGTTCTTC	CSAPGTGSWEQFF
NA	NA	TRBV7-2	TRBJ1-6	TGTGCCAGCAGCTTAGCAAGGGGGACGCAGAGGGACTATAATTCACCACTCCACTTT	CASSLARGTQRDYNSPLHF
NA	many	TRBV7-8	TRBJ2-1	TGTGCCAGCAGCTTAGCCCCGGCGGACAATGAGCAGTTCTTC	CASSLAPADNEQFF
NA	many	TRBV7-2	TRBJ1-2	TGTGCCAGCAGCTTAGCCTATCCTATCGGCTATGGCTACACCTTC	CASSLAYPIGYGYTF
TRBD1	many	TRBV20-1	TRBJ1-5	TGCAGTGCTGGGACAGGGGGCAATCAGCCCCAGCATTTT	CSAGTGGNQPQHF
NA	NA	TRBV7-9	TRBJ1-1	TGTGCCAGCAGCTTAGAGTTTATCAGTGAAGCTTTCTTT	CASSLEFISEAFF
TRBD2	few	TRBV20-1	TRBJ2-3	TGCAGTGCTAGTTGGGGACTAGTCACAGATACGCAGTATTTT	CSASWGLVTDTQYF
NA	many	TRBV27	TRBJ2-4	TGTGCCAGCAGTTCTTCCTCGACGTTTCAGTACTTC	CASSSSSTFQYF
NA	many	TRBV7-8	TRBJ2-2	TGTGCCAGCAGCATCTCTCGAACCGGGACAAACACCGGGGAGCTGTTTTTT	CASSISRTGTNTGELFF
NA	many	TRBV20-1	TRBJ2-3	TGCAGTGCTAGAGATCGGAGCTTCAAGGATACGCAGTATTTT	CSARDRSFKDTQYF
TRBD2	many	TRBV7-2	TRBJ2-3	TGTGCCAGCAGCTTAATAAAACGGGGGGTTCCTCGCACAGATACGCAGTATTTT	CASSLIKRGVPRTDTQYF
NA	many	TRBV6-5	TRBJ2-6	TGTGCCAGCAGTTACTCGTACATGGGCAGGGCGTCTGGGGCCAACGTCCTGACTTTC	CASSYSYMGRASGANVLTF
NA	many	TRBV6-5	TRBJ2-5	TGTGCCAGCAGTTACCAGCCTACTGGGGAGACCCAGTACTTC	CASSYQPTGETQYF
TRBD2	many	TRBV4-3	TRBJ2-3	TGCGCCCCCCGGACTAGCGGGGGTCGGCGGGGGGGCACAGATACGCAGTATTTT	CAPRTSGGRRGGTDTQYF